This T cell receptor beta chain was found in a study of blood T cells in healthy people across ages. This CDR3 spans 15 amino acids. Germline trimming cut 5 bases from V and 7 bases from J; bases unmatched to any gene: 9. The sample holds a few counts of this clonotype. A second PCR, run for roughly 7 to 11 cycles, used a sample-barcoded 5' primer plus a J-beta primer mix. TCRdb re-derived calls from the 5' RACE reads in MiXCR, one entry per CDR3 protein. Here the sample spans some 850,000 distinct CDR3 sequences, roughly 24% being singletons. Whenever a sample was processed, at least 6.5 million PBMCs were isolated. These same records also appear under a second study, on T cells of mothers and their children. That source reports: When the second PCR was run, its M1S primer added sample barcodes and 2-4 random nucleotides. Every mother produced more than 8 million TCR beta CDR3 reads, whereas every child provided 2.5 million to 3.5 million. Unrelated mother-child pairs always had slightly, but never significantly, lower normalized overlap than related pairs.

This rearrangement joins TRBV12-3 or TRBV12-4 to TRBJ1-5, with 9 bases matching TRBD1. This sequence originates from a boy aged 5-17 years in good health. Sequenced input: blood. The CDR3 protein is CASSTKQGAWQPQHF. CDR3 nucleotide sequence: TGTGCCAGCAGTACTAAACAGGGGGCTTGGCAGCCCCAGCATTTT.